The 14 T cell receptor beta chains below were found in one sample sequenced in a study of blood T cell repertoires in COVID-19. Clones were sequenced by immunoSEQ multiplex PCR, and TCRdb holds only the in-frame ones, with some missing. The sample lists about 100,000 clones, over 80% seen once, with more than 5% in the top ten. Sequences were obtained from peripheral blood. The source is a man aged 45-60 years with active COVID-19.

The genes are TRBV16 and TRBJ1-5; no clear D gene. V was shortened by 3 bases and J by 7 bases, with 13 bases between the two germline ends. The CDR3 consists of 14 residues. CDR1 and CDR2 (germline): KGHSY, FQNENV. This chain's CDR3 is CASSQWPSEQPQHF. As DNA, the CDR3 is TGTGCCAGCAGCCAGTGGCCTAGCGAACAGCCCCAGCATTTT.

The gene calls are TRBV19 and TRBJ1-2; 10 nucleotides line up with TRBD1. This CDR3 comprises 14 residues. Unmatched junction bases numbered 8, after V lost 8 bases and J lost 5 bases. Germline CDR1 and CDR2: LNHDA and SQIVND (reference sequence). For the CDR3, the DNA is TGTGCCAGTTACCTCGGACAGGGGGGTTATGGCTACACCTTC. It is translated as CASYLGQGGYGYTF.

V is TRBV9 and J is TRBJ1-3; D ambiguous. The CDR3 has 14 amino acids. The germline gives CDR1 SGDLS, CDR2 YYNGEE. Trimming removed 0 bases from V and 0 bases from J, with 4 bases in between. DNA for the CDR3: TGTGCCAGCAGCGTAGCCCTCTCTGGAAACACCATATATTTT. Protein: CASSVALSGNTIYF.

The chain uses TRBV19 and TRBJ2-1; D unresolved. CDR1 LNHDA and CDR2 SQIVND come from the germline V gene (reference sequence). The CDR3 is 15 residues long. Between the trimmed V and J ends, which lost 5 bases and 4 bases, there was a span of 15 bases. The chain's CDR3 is CASSLRNPLYNEQFF. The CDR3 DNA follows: TGTGCCAGTAGTTTGCGAAACCCACTTTACAATGAGCAGTTCTTC.

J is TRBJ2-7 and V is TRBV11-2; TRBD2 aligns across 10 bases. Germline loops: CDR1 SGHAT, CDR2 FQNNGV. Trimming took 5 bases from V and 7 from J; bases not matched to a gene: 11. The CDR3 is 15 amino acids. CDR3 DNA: TGTGCCAGCAGCCGTCAGCGGGAGGGCCTTGGTGAGCAGTACTTC. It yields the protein CASSRQREGLGEQYF.

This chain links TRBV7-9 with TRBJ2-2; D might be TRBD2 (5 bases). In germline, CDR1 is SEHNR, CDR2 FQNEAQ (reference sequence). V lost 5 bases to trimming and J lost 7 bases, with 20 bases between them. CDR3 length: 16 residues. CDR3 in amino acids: CASSPPDDPRGGELFF. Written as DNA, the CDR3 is TGTGCCAGCAGCCCCCCGGACGACCCTCGGGGCGGGGAGCTGTTTTTT.

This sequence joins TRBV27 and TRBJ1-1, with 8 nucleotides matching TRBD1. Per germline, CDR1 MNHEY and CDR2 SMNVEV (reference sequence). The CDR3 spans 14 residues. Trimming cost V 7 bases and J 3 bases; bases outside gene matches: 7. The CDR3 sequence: CASNLGQGHTEAFF. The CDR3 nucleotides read TGTGCCAGCAATCTCGGACAGGGACACACTGAAGCTTTCTTT.

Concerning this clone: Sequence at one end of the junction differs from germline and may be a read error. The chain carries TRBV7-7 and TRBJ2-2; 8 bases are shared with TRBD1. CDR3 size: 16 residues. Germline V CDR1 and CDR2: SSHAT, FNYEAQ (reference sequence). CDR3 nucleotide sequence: TGTGCTAGCAGCTTAGGAGGGACAGGGAACACCGGGGAGCTGTTTTTT. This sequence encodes CASSLGGTGNTGELFF.

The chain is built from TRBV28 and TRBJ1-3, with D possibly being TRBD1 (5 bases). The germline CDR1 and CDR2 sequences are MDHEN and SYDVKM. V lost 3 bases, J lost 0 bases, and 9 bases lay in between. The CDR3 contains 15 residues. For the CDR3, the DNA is TGTGCCAGCAGTTTGGCAGGGAACTCTGGAAACACCATATATTTT. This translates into CASSLAGNSGNTIYF. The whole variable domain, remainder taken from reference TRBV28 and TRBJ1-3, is DVKVTQSSRYLVKRTGEKVFLECVQDMDHENMFWYRQDPGLGLRLIYFSYDVKMKEKGDIPEGYSVSREKKERFSLILESASTNQTSMYLCASSLAGNSGNTIYFGEGSWLTVV.

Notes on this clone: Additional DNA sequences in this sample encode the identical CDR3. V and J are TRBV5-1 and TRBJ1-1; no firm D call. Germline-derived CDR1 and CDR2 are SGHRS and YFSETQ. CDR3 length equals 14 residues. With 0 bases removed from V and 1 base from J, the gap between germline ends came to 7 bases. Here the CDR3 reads CASSLGGRNTEAFF. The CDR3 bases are TGCGCCAGCAGCTTGGGAGGGAGGAACACTGAAGCTTTCTTT.

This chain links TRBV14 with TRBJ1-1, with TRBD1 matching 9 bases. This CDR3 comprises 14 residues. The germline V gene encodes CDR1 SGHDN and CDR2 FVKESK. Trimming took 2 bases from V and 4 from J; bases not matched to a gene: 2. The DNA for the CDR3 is TGTGCCAGCAGCCAACGACAGGGGGGCACTGAAGCTTTCTTT. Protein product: CASSQRQGGTEAFF.

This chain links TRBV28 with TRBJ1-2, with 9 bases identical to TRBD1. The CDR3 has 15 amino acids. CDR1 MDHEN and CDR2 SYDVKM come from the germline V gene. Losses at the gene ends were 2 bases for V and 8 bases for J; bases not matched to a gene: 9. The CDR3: CASSLIFGQGQGYTF. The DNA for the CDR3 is TGTGCCAGCAGTTTAATATTTGGACAGGGGCAGGGCTACACCTTC.

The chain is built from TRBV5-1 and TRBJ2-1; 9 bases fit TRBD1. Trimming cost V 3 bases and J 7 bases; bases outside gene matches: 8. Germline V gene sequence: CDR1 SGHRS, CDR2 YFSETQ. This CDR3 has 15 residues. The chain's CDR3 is CASSSETGGYNEQFF. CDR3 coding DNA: TGCGCCAGCAGCTCGGAGACAGGGGGTTATAATGAGCAGTTCTTC.

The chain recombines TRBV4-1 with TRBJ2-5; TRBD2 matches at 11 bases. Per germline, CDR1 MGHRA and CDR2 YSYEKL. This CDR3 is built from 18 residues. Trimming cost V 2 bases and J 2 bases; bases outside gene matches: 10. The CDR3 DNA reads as TGCGCCAGCAGCCAAAGGGCGTTAGCGGGAGGGAAGCAAGAGACCCAGTACTTC. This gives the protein CASSQRALAGGKQETQYF.